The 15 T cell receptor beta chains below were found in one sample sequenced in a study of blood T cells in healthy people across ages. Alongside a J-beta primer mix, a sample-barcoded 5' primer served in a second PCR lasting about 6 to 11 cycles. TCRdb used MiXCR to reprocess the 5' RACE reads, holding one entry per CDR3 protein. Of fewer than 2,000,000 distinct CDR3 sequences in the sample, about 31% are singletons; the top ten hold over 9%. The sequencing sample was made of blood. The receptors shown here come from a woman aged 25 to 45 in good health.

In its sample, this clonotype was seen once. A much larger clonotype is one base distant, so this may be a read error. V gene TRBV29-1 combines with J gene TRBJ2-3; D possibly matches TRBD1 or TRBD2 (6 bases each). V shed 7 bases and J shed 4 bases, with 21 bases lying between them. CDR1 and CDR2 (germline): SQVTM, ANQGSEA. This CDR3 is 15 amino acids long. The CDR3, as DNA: TGCAGCGCTGAGGGGGGAGTCTATGGAGCAGATACGCAGTATTTT. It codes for CSAEGGVYGADTQYF.

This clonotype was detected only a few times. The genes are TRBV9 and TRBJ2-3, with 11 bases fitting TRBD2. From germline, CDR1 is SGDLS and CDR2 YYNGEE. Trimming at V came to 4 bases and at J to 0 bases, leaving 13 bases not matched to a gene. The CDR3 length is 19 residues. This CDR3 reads CASSSWTSGSLYSTDTQYF. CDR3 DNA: TGTGCCAGCAGCTCTTGGACTAGCGGGTCACTATATAGCACAGATACGCAGTATTTT.

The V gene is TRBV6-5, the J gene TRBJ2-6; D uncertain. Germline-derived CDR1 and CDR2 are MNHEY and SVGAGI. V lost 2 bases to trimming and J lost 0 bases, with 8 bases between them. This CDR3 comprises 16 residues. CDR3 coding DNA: TGTGCCAGCAGTTACGGCAGGAGCTCTGGGGCCAACGTCCTGACTTTC. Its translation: CASSYGRSSGANVLTF.

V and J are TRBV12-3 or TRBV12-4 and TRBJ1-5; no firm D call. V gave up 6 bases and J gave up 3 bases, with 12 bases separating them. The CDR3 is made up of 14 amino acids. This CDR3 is CASSPARFNQPQHF. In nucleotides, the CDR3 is TGTGCCAGCAGCCCTGCACGATTCAATCAGCCCCAGCATTTT.

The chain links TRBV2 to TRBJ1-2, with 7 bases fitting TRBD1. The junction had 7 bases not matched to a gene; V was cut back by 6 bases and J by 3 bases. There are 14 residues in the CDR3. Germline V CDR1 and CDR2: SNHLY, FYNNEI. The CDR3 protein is CASRVTGWDYGYTF. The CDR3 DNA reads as TGTGCCAGCAGGGTGACAGGGTGGGACTATGGCTACACCTTC. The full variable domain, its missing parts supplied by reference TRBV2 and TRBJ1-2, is EPEVTQTPSHQVTQMGQEVILRCVPISNHLYFYWYRQILGQKVEFLVSFYNNEISEKSEIFDDQFSVERPDGSNFTLKIRSTKLEDSAMYFCASRVTGWDYGYTFGSGTRLTVV.

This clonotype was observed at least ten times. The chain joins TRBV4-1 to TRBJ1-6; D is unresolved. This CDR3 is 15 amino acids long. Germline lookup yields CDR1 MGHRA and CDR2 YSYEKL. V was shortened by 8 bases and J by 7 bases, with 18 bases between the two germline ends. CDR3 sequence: CASGDMDGRNSPLHF. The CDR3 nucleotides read TGCGCCAGCGGGGATATGGACGGACGAAATTCACCCCTCCACTTT.

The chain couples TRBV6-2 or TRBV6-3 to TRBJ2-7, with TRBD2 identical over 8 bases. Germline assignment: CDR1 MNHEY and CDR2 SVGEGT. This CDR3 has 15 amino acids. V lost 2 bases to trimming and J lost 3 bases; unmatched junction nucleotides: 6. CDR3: CASSYLLAEFYEQYF. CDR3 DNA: TGTGCCAGCAGTTACCTACTAGCGGAATTCTACGAGCAGTACTTC.

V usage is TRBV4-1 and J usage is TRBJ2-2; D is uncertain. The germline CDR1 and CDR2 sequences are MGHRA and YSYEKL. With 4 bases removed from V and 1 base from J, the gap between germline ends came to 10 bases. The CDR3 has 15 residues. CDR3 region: CASSPTAGNTGELFF. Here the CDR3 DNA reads TGCGCCAGCAGCCCTACCGCAGGGAACACCGGGGAGCTGTTTTTT.

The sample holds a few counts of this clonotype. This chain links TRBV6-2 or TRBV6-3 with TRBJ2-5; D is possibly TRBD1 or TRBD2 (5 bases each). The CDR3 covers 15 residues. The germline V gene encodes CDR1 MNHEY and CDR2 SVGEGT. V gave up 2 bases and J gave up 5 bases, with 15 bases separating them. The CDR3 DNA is TGTGCCAGCAGTTACGGGGGAGCTGGGACGGAGACCCAGTACTTC. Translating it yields CASSYGGAGTETQYF.

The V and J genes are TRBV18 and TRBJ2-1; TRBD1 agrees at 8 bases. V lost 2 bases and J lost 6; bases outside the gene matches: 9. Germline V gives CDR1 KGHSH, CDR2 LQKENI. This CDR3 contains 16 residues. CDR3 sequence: CASSPNGGDRTNEQFF. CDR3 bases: TGTGCCAGCTCACCAAACGGAGGGGACAGGACCAATGAGCAGTTCTTC.

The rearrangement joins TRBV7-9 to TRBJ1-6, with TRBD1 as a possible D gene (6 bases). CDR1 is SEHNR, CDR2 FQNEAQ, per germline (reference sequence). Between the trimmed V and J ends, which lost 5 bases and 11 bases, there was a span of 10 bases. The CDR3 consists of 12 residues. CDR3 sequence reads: CASSLGHPPLHF. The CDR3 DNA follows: TGTGCCAGCAGCCTGGGACATCCACCCCTCCACTTT.

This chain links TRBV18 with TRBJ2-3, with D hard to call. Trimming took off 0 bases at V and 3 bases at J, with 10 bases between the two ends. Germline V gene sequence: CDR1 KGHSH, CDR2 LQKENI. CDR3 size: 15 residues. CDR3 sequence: CASSPPKLKTDTQYF. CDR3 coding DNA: TGTGCCAGCTCACCACCGAAATTGAAGACAGATACGCAGTATTTT.

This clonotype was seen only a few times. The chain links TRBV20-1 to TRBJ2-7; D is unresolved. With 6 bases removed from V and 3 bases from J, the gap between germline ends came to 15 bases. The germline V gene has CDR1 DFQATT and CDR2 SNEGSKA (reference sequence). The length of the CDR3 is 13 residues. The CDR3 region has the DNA TGCAGTGCGAACGACGGTCCCATCTACGAGCAGTACTTC. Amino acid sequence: CSANDGPIYEQYF.

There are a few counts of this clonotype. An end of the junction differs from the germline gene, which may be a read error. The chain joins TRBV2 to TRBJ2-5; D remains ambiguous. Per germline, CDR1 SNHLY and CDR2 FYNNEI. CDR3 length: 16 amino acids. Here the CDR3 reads CVSSGQEHGSLETQYF. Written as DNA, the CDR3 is TGTGTCAGCAGTGGTCAGGAGCACGGTAGTTTAGAGACCCAGTACTTC.

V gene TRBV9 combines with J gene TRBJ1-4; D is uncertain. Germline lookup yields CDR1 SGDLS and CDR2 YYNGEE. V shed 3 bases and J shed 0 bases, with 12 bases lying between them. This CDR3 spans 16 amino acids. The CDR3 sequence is CASSAYQRSTNEKLFF. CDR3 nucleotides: TGTGCCAGCAGCGCATACCAGAGGTCAACTAATGAAAAACTGTTTTTT.